The 24 T cell receptor beta chains below were found in one sample sequenced in a study of OX40 agonist ivuxolimab in advanced cancers. TCRdb keeps only in-frame clones here, not all; method: immunoSEQ multiplex PCR. The sample has around 64,000 clones; about 94% are singletons. The starting material was CD4+ or CD8+ T cells sorted from blood, obtained in a trial of the OX40 agonist ivuxolimab. These receptors all stem from an adult with an advanced solid tumor such as melanoma, head and neck, liver or kidney cancer.

The chain recombines TRBV15 with TRBJ1-1, with D tentatively TRBD1 (6 bases). Trimming took 0 bases from V and 6 from J, leaving 11 bases between them. Germline V lookup: CDR1 LNHNV, CDR2 YYDKDF (reference sequence). This CDR3 has 14 residues. The CDR3 reads CATSRDGGLSEAFF. For the CDR3, the DNA is TGTGCCACCAGCAGAGATGGGGGGCTCTCTGAAGCTTTCTTT.

The chain couples TRBV5-6 to TRBJ1-1; D ambiguous. Germline loops: CDR1 SGHDT, CDR2 YYEEEE. CDR3 length equals 12 residues. V was shortened by 4 bases and J by 6 bases, with 10 bases between the two germline ends. The CDR3 spells CASSPGGPEAFF. In DNA form, the CDR3 reads TGTGCCAGCAGCCCCGGCGGGCCTGAAGCTTTCTTT.

The gene calls are TRBV5-5 and TRBJ1-6; D is perhaps TRBD1 (5 bases). Germline V gene data show CDR1 as SGHKS and CDR2 as YYEKEE (reference sequence). Between the trimmed V and J ends, which lost 2 bases and 9 bases, there was a span of 12 bases. The CDR3 spans 14 residues. Here the CDR3 reads CASSFGADASPLHF. DNA for the CDR3: TGTGCCAGCAGCTTCGGGGCTGACGCTTCACCCCTCCACTTT.

This sequence joins TRBV13 and TRBJ2-3, with D possibly matching TRBD2 (6 bases). The CDR3 extends over 15 amino acids. Trimming shortened V by 5 bases and J by 0 bases, and 12 bases separated the two germline ends. CDR1 PRHDT and CDR2 FYEKMQ come from the germline V gene (reference sequence). The CDR3: CASSASGPSTDTQYF. The DNA of the CDR3 is TGTGCCAGCAGCGCCAGCGGGCCCAGCACAGATACGCAGTATTTT.

The chain is built from TRBV4-1 and TRBJ2-5, with no clear D. Germline values: CDR1 MGHRA, CDR2 YSYEKL. Trimming left V 4 bases short and J 4 bases short, with 4 bases between. CDR3 length: 11 residues. The CDR3 region has the DNA TGCGCCAGCAGCCTCGGAGAGACCCAGTACTTC. This gives the protein CASSLGETQYF.

The J gene is TRBJ1-1, the V gene TRBV6-5; the D is unclear. Trimming stripped 2 bases from V and 8 bases from J, with 6 bases between. Germline CDR1 and CDR2: MNHEY and SVGAGI. This CDR3 is built from 11 residues. In DNA, the CDR3 is TGTGCCAGCAGTTACGGCAGGGAAGCTTTCTTT. The encoded protein is CASSYGREAFF.

This clone was seen a single time. The V and J genes are TRBV7-6 and TRBJ2-2, with TRBD2 matching over 11 bases. Germline V gives CDR1 SGHVS, CDR2 FNYEAQ. The V gene end was trimmed by 5 bases and the J gene end by 3 bases; junction bases not matched to a gene: 5. The CDR3 runs to 16 residues. The CDR3 is CASSKLAGGDTGELFF. CDR3 nucleotides: TGTGCCAGCAGCAAGCTAGCGGGGGGAGACACCGGGGAGCTGTTTTTT.

The chain couples TRBV25-1 to TRBJ2-2, with D tentatively TRBD2 (6 bases). From germline, CDR1 is MGHDK and CDR2 SYGVNS. This CDR3 spans 16 amino acids. V was pared by 0 bases and J by 6 bases, with 14 bases between. CDR3 DNA: TGTGCCAGCAGTGAATATTTACCGGGACTCGCCGGGGAGCTGTTTTTT. Residues: CASSEYLPGLAGELFF.

V usage is TRBV9 and J usage is TRBJ2-1, with a possible D match to TRBD2 (7 bases). Trimming took off 3 bases at V and 6 bases at J, with 22 bases between the two ends. CDR3 size: 17 residues. CDR1 is SGDLS, CDR2 YYNGEE, per germline. The CDR3 is CASSGGGGGRRGNEQFF. In DNA form, the CDR3 reads TGTGCCAGCAGCGGCGGCGGCGGGGGCCGCCGAGGCAATGAGCAGTTCTTC.

The chain joins TRBV7-9 to TRBJ2-7; TRBD1 matches 11 bases. The CDR3 length is 15 residues. The V and J ends lost 4 bases and 5 bases, in that order; junction bases with no gene match: 7. Germline assignment: CDR1 SEHNR and CDR2 FQNEAQ (reference sequence). The CDR3 here is CASSSGTGGWDEQYF. CDR3 nucleotides: TGTGCCAGCAGCTCCGGGACAGGGGGTTGGGACGAGCAGTACTTC.

In this sample, this clone turned up once. The chain links TRBV7-6 to TRBJ1-5, with 10 bases lining up with TRBD1. V lost 1 base, J lost 6 bases, and 3 bases stayed unmatched. The CDR3 runs to 15 residues. Germline CDR1 SGHVS, CDR2 FNYEAQ. The CDR3 reads CASSLGTGGGQPQHF. In DNA form, the CDR3 reads TGTGCCAGCAGCTTAGGGACAGGGGGAGGTCAGCCCCAGCATTTT.

The V call is TRBV7-9, the J call TRBJ2-7; no clear D gene. Trimming left V 1 base short and J 2 bases short, with 6 bases between. Germline assignment: CDR1 SEHNR and CDR2 FQNEAQ (reference sequence). The CDR3 has 13 amino acids. The CDR3 here is CASSLVSPYEQYF. CDR3 bases: TGTGCCAGCAGCTTAGTCAGCCCCTACGAGCAGTACTTC.

Concerning this clone itself: At the DNA level, this CDR3 is encoded by other sequences in the same sample as well. The chain couples TRBV30 to TRBJ1-1; D is uncertain. This CDR3 comprises 13 residues. Germline V lookup: CDR1 GTSNPN, CDR2 SVGIG (reference sequence). V lost 1 base and J lost 4, with 10 bases in between. CDR3 coding DNA: TGTGCCTGGAGTGGGGGATGGGGCACTGAAGCTTTCTTT. It is translated as CAWSGGWGTEAFF.

J is TRBJ2-7 and V is TRBV13, with D unresolved. The length of the CDR3 is 13 residues. Germline loops: CDR1 PRHDT, CDR2 FYEKMQ (reference sequence). Trimming stripped 1 base from V and 1 base from J, with 5 bases between. CDR3 loop: CASSLALSYEQYF. The CDR3 nucleotides are TGTGCCAGCAGCTTAGCCCTTTCCTACGAGCAGTACTTC.

The CDR3 region is CASSVQGELYEQYF. CDR3 sequence (DNA): TGCGCCAGCAGTGTGCAGGGGGAACTGTACGAGCAGTACTTC. The V and J genes are TRBV10-1 and TRBJ2-7; 7 bases fit TRBD1. V dropped 4 bases and J dropped 4; count of bases not matched to a gene: 7. Germline V gene data show CDR1 as WNHNN and CDR2 as SYGVQD (reference sequence). CDR3 length: 14 residues.

The genes are TRBV6-1 and TRBJ1-4; D is perhaps TRBD1 (5 bases). This CDR3 region has 18 residues. Trimming left V 2 bases short and J 3 bases short, with 19 bases between. Looked up from germline, CDR1 is MNHNS and CDR2 is SASEGT. The CDR3 spells CASSEYGAQGTPNEKLFF. The DNA of the CDR3 is TGTGCCAGCAGTGAATACGGGGCCCAGGGTACACCTAATGAAAAACTGTTTTTT.

The chain is built from TRBV11-2 and TRBJ1-2; TRBD1 agrees at 7 bases. Per the germline V gene, CDR1 is SGHAT and CDR2 is FQNNGV. The CDR3 covers 14 residues. With 1 base clipped from V and 7 bases from J, the junction kept 6 bases outside the gene matches. The CDR3 sequence: CASSLGEGASGYTF. In nucleotides, the CDR3 is TGTGCCAGCAGCTTAGGAGAGGGGGCAAGTGGCTACACCTTC.

The rearrangement uses TRBV2 and TRBJ2-1, with 9 nucleotides matching TRBD2. The CDR3 totals 16 residues. J lost 8 bases, V lost 1 base, and 9 bases had no gene match. CDR1 is SNHLY, CDR2 FYNNEI, per germline. The CDR3 region has the DNA TGTGCCAGCAGTGAAGGGGGTCGACTAGCGGAATATGAGCAGTTCTTC. It codes for CASSEGGRLAEYEQFF.

V gene TRBV7-8 combines with J gene TRBJ2-7; tentatively, D is TRBD1 or TRBD2 (5 bases each). This CDR3 is 16 amino acids long. Per the germline V gene, CDR1 is SGHVS and CDR2 is FQNEAQ. V lost 2 bases to trimming and J lost 0 bases, with 14 bases between them. The CDR3 nucleotides read TGTGCCAGCAGCTTACTCGAGGGGCCGGACTCCTACGAGCAGTACTTC. This gives the protein CASSLLEGPDSYEQYF. Variable domain in full (rest from reference TRBV7-8 and TRBJ2-7): GAGVSQSPRYKVAKRGQDVALRCDPISGHVSLFWYQQALGQGPEFLTYFQNEAQLDKSGLPSDRFFAERPEGSVSTLKIQRTQQEDSAVYLCASSLLEGPDSYEQYFGPGTRLTVT.

This clone is a singleton in its sample. The CDR3 DNA sequence: TGTGCCAGCAGGCGGACAGAAGGCGGCACTGAAGCTTTCTTT. This gives the protein CASRRTEGGTEAFF. The chain couples TRBV6-5 to TRBJ1-1, with D possibly being TRBD1 (6 bases). V was shortened by 6 bases and J by 4 bases, with 15 bases between the two germline ends. CDR1 and CDR2 (germline): MNHEY, SVGAGI. The CDR3 has 14 amino acids.

The rearrangement joins TRBV29-1 to TRBJ2-7; D could derive from TRBD1 or TRBD2 (5 bases each). Germline CDR1 SQVTM, CDR2 ANQGSEA. V lost 7 bases, J lost 3 bases, and 13 bases lay in between. This CDR3 region has 12 residues. The CDR3 loop reads CSGGTENYEQYF. The DNA for the CDR3 is TGCAGCGGAGGGACGGAGAACTACGAGCAGTACTTC.

CDR3 protein: CASSYQRGEVAYEQYF. The CDR3 DNA is TGTGCCAGCAGTTACCAACGGGGGGAGGTAGCCTACGAGCAGTACTTC. V usage is TRBV27 and J usage is TRBJ2-7, with 7 bases fitting TRBD2. The trim removed 4 bases at V and 2 bases at J, leaving 11 bases unmatched. Per germline, CDR1 MNHEY and CDR2 SMNVEV (reference sequence). This CDR3 comprises 16 residues.

The CDR3 spells CASSLAGLLAEISYEQYF. As DNA, the CDR3 is TGCGCCAGCAGCTTGGCCGGGCTTTTGGCGGAGATATCCTACGAGCAGTACTTC. V usage is TRBV5-1 and J usage is TRBJ2-7; D is unclear. The CDR3 has 18 residues. The germline CDR1 and CDR2 sequences are SGHRS and YFSETQ. V was trimmed by 0 bases and J by 1 base, leaving 20 bases between them.

The chain uses TRBV18 and TRBJ2-7, with D uncertain. V was pared by 2 bases and J by 1 base, with 6 bases between. The CDR3 contains 13 residues. Germline CDR1 is KGHSH and CDR2 is LQKENI. In DNA form, the CDR3 reads TGTGCCAGCTCACCAGAGGAGTCCTACGAGCAGTACTTC. This gives the protein CASSPEESYEQYF.